This passage covers 32 T cell receptor beta chains from one sample sequenced in a study of T-cell reconstitution after alpha-beta-depleted transplantation in children. Using unique molecular identifiers, the investigators prepared the TCRbeta library. TCRdb independently ran MiXCR on the PCR reads; one entry per CDR3 protein. The sample contains nearly 200,000 distinct CDR3 sequences, just under 6.5% of which appear only once. Sequencing used PBMCs, obtained before TCRalphabeta/CD19-depleted stem cell transplant. These receptors came from a girl less than two years old with combined immunodeficiency, due to receive a stem cell transplant.

This clonotype was counted at least ten times. The chain combines TRBV15 with TRBJ2-5; D gene uncertain. This CDR3 has 15 residues. Germline loops: CDR1 LNHNV, CDR2 YYDKDF (reference sequence). V lost 1 base and J lost 0, with 9 bases in between. The CDR3 region has the DNA TGTGCCACCAGCAGAGGTTCCACCAACCAAGAGACCCAGTACTTC. Amino acid sequence: CATSRGSTNQETQYF.

This clonotype was seen repeatedly, ten times or more. V gene TRBV20-1 combines with J gene TRBJ2-7, with D perhaps TRBD2 (5 bases). The CDR3 runs 15 residues. CDR1 is DFQATT and CDR2 is SNEGSKA in the germline V gene (reference sequence). The V and J ends lost 0 bases and 4 bases respectively, with 16 bases between them. CDR3 in DNA: TGCAGTGCTAGAGATAACCGGGATTTGCTATACGAGCAGTACTTC. Its protein is CSARDNRDLLYEQYF.

The sample holds many counts of this clonotype. J is TRBJ2-7 and V is TRBV9; TRBD2 matches at 7 bases. CDR3 length equals 15 residues. Germline trimming cut 2 bases from V and 3 bases from J; bases unmatched to any gene: 8. CDR1 is SGDLS and CDR2 is YYNGEE in the germline V gene. CDR3 DNA sequence: TGTGCCAGCAGCGTTTCCGCGGGGGACTTCTACGAGCAGTACTTC. This sequence encodes CASSVSAGDFYEQYF. Variable domain in full (rest from reference TRBV9 and TRBJ2-7): DSGVTQTPKHLITATGQRVTLRCSPRSGDLSVYWYQQSLDQGLQFLIQYYNGEERAKGNILERFSAQQFPDLHSELNLSSLELGDSALYFCASSVSAGDFYEQYFGPGTRLTVT.

This clonotype was counted at least ten times. The chain couples TRBV7-9 to TRBJ2-1, with TRBD1 matching over 7 bases. The junction had 10 bases not matched to a gene; V was cut back by 5 bases and J by 3 bases. The CDR3 loop spans 16 amino acids. Looked up from germline, CDR1 is SEHNR and CDR2 is FQNEAQ (reference sequence). The DNA for the CDR3 is TGTGCCAGCAGCCCGTCAGGAGCAGGGGGCTACAATGAGCAGTTCTTC. It is translated as CASSPSGAGGYNEQFF.

Many counts were recorded for this clonotype. This chain connects TRBV11-2 to TRBJ2-1; unclear D gene. CDR3 length equals 15 residues. The germline V and J ends were trimmed by 2 bases and 0 bases, with 8 bases remaining between them. From germline, CDR1 is SGHAT and CDR2 FQNNGV. CDR3 in amino acids: CASSLIRSSYNEQFF. The CDR3 nucleotides read TGTGCCAGCAGCTTAATAAGAAGCTCCTACAATGAGCAGTTCTTC. The entire variable domain, with the rest obtained from reference TRBV11-2 and TRBJ2-1, is as follows: EAGVAQSPRYKIIEKRQSVAFWCNPISGHATLYWYQQILGQGPKLLIQFQNNGVVDDSQLPKDRFSAERLKGVDSTLKIQPAKLEDSAVYLCASSLIRSSYNEQFFGPGTRLTVL.

Comment on this clonotype: Since a much larger clone is just one base distant, this may be a read error. The chain combines TRBV20-1 with TRBJ2-2; D gene uncertain. Germline V gene lookup returns CDR1 DFQATT and CDR2 SNEGSKA (reference sequence). This CDR3 is built from 17 residues. CDR3 loop: CCARGPGRTSNTGELFF. The CDR3 DNA sequence: TGCTGTGCTAGAGGCCCCGGACGGACCTCGAACACCGGGGAGCTGTTTTTT.

This clonotype showed up many times. The J gene is TRBJ2-1, the V gene TRBV27, with D possibly being TRBD2 (5 bases). From germline, CDR1 is MNHEY and CDR2 SMNVEV (reference sequence). Trimming stripped 3 bases from V and 4 bases from J, with 10 bases between. CDR3 length equals 14 residues. Here the CDR3 DNA reads TGTGCCAGCAGTTTGCTAGCCCCTTACAATGAGCAGTTCTTC. Amino acids: CASSLLAPYNEQFF.

This clonotype was seen ten or more times. The chain has TRBV5-4 and TRBJ2-1, with D unresolved. The V end lost 7 bases, the J end lost 7 bases, and 6 bases lay between the germline ends. The CDR3 contains 10 residues. Per the germline V gene, CDR1 is SGHNT and CDR2 is YYREEE (reference sequence). DNA of the CDR3: TGTGCCAGCGGATTAAATGAGCAGTTCTTC. Translating gives CASGLNEQFF. Full variable domain (remainder filled in from reference TRBV5-4 and TRBJ2-1): ETGVTQSPTHLIKTRGQQVTLRCSSQSGHNTVSWYQQALGQGPQFIFQYYREEENGRGNFPPRFSGLQFPNYSSELNVNALELDDSALYLCASGLNEQFFGPGTRLTVL.

This clonotype was observed at least ten times. The rearrangement links TRBV20-1 to TRBJ2-6; a possible D gene is TRBD1 (5 bases). The V gene lost 1 base and the J gene lost 4 bases, with 11 bases spanning the gap. CDR1 DFQATT and CDR2 SNEGSKA come from the germline V gene (reference sequence). The CDR3 spans 15 residues. The CDR3 loop reads CSARGVRAGANVLTF. CDR3 DNA sequence: TGCAGTGCTAGAGGAGTCAGGGCAGGGGCCAACGTCCTGACTTTC.

This clonotype was seen ten or more times. The chain joins TRBV13 to TRBJ2-7; TRBD1 agrees at 10 bases. CDR1 PRHDT and CDR2 FYEKMQ come from the germline V gene (reference sequence). The V segment lost 5 bases and the J segment 2 bases; nucleotides outside the gene matches: 9. The CDR3 sequence is 16 residues long. CDR3 protein: CASSPPRDRGTYEQYF. CDR3 bases: TGTGCCAGCAGCCCGCCCCGGGACAGGGGAACCTACGAGCAGTACTTC.

This clonotype was detected many times. CDR3 region: CASRPPQGPSNEQFF. As DNA, the CDR3 is TGTGCCAGCAGACCACCGCAGGGTCCATCCAATGAGCAGTTCTTC. The chain combines TRBV6-1 with TRBJ2-1; D may be TRBD1 (5 bases). V was pared by 6 bases and J by 6 bases, with 18 bases between. The length of the CDR3 is 15 residues. CDR1 MNHNS and CDR2 SASEGT come from the germline V gene.

This clonotype appeared many times. The CDR3: CASSYLMGSMDTEAFF. CDR3 nucleotides: TGTGCCAGCAGTTACCTGATGGGGTCTATGGACACTGAAGCTTTCTTT. The chain couples TRBV6-5 to TRBJ1-1; D remains ambiguous. Between the trimmed V and J ends, which lost 2 bases and 3 bases, there was a span of 16 bases. Germline V lookup: CDR1 MNHEY, CDR2 SVGAGI. This CDR3 is 16 amino acids long.

This clonotype showed up many times. The rearrangement joins TRBV12-3 or TRBV12-4 to TRBJ1-2; a weak D match, TRBD1 (6 bases). This CDR3 is built from 17 residues. Deletions cut 3 bases from V and 0 bases from J, with 17 bases between. In nucleotides, the CDR3 is TGTGCCAGCAGTTTCTTATCGTCGGGGGCAGCTAACTATGGCTACACCTTC. Encoded protein: CASSFLSSGAANYGYTF.

This clonotype was seen many times. J is TRBJ2-1 and V is TRBV29-1; 7 positions agree with TRBD2. Germline trimming cut 5 bases from V and 5 bases from J; bases unmatched to any gene: 9. Germline CDR1 reads SQVTM; CDR2 reads ANQGSEA. The CDR3 loop spans 14 amino acids. CDR3 sequence: CSVIPGTNDNEQFF. CDR3 nucleotides: TGCAGCGTTATACCCGGGACTAACGACAATGAGCAGTTCTTC.

In its sample, this clonotype was seen many times. The CDR3 nucleotides are TGTGCCAGCAGCTTAGTGACTAGCGGGGGGGTGAAAATTTACGAGCAGTACTTC. Its protein product is CASSLVTSGGVKIYEQYF. The V call is TRBV11-2, the J call TRBJ2-7; TRBD2 aligns across 14 bases. Germline V CDR1 and CDR2: SGHAT, FQNNGV. The junction had 9 bases not matched to a gene; V was cut back by 1 base and J by 4 bases. The CDR3 extends over 18 amino acids.

This clonotype was counted at least ten times. The V gene is TRBV20-1, the J gene TRBJ2-5, with 9 bases identical to TRBD2. CDR1 and CDR2 from the germline V gene are DFQATT and SNEGSKA (reference sequence). V gave up 3 bases and J gave up 3 bases; unmatched junction bases: 5. This CDR3 has 14 amino acids. The CDR3 DNA reads TGCAGTGCTAGGGTTAGCGGGAGAGAAGAGACCCAGTACTTC. Protein: CSARVSGREETQYF.

This clonotype was detected many times. The genes are TRBV12-3 or TRBV12-4 and TRBJ1-5; D is ambiguous. Trimming stripped 2 bases from V and 11 bases from J, with 22 bases between. CDR3 size: 16 residues. CDR3 loop: CASSLHGYGWQRAQHF. CDR3 nucleotide sequence: TGTGCCAGCAGTTTACATGGATATGGATGGCAACGGGCCCAGCATTTT.

This clonotype was seen ten or more times. The J gene is TRBJ2-1, the V gene TRBV9; 7 nucleotides match TRBD1. The CDR3 is 14 amino acids. Germline V gives CDR1 SGDLS, CDR2 YYNGEE. V lost 0 bases, J lost 7 bases, and 4 bases stayed unmatched. Written as DNA, the CDR3 is TGTGCCAGCAGCGTAGAACAGGGGATGAATGAGCAGTTCTTC. It codes for CASSVEQGMNEQFF.

V gene TRBV7-9 combines with J gene TRBJ2-5; D possibly corresponds to TRBD1 (6 bases). The CDR3 covers 13 residues. V lost 8 bases and J 0 bases, leaving 10 bases between the germline ends. Germline CDR1 is SEHNR and CDR2 is FQNEAQ (reference sequence). The CDR3 region is CASEGVNQETQYF. The CDR3 DNA sequence: TGTGCCAGCGAGGGGGTGAACCAAGAGACCCAGTACTTC.

Points on this clonotype: A much more abundant neighbour one base away suggests this may be a read error. V usage is TRBV7-9 and J usage is TRBJ2-5, with TRBD1 as a possible D gene (5 bases). Germline V gene sequence: CDR1 SEHNR, CDR2 FQNEAQ (reference sequence). CDR3 size: 15 residues. V lost 5 bases and J 6 bases, leaving 19 bases between the germline ends. CDR3 region: CASSRTTTTQKTQYF. CDR3 nucleotide sequence: TGTGCCAGCAGCCGGACAACCACTACACAAAAGACCCAGTACTTC.

In its sample, this clonotype was seen many times. This chain joins TRBV24-1 and TRBJ1-1; D is undetermined. The V and J ends lost 4 bases and 5 bases respectively, with 7 bases between them. The germline gives CDR1 KGHDR, CDR2 SFDVKD. This CDR3 is 12 amino acids long. The CDR3 region has the DNA TGTGCCACCAGTGAGGGCGGGACTGAAGCTTTCTTT. Translation: CATSEGGTEAFF.

This clonotype was recorded many times. The V call is TRBV7-3, the J call TRBJ2-1; 11 bases line up with TRBD2. With 4 bases clipped from V and 3 bases from J, the junction kept 5 bases outside the gene matches. Germline V gene lookup returns CDR1 SGHTA and CDR2 FQGTGA. The CDR3 runs to 16 residues. In DNA form, the CDR3 reads TGTGCCAGCAGCTCGTTAGCGGGAGGGAACTACAATGAGCAGTTCTTC. It translates to CASSSLAGGNYNEQFF.

This clonotype is labeled medium-sized (0.01 to 0.1%). The chain employs TRBV15 and TRBJ2-7; D unclear. V shed 0 bases and J shed 5 bases, with 8 bases lying between them. The CDR3 loop spans 13 amino acids. From germline, CDR1 is LNHNV and CDR2 YYDKDF (reference sequence). This CDR3 is CATSRDGDDEQYF. The CDR3 DNA reads as TGTGCCACCAGCAGAGATGGTGACGACGAGCAGTACTTC.

This clonotype was counted ten times or more. The chain combines TRBV20-1 with TRBJ2-3, with 8 bases identical to TRBD2. Germline V gene lookup returns CDR1 DFQATT and CDR2 SNEGSKA (reference sequence). V lost 0 bases, J lost 2 bases, and 1 base stayed unmatched. This CDR3 contains 14 residues. The CDR3 DNA reads TGCAGTGCTAGAGATGGACTAGCCACAGATACGCAGTATTTT. Protein sequence: CSARDGLATDTQYF.

The sample holds a few counts of this clonotype. This chain links TRBV5-6 with TRBJ1-5; D is perhaps TRBD1 (5 bases). This CDR3 has 14 residues. V lost 2 bases, J lost 4 bases, and 10 bases lay in between. The V gene's germline CDR1 is SGHDT and CDR2 YYEEEE. DNA for the CDR3: TGTGCCAGCAGCTTCCGGGGGGTGAATCAGCCCCAGCATTTT. Protein product: CASSFRGVNQPQHF.

This clonotype was seen at least ten times. The gene calls are TRBV7-2 and TRBJ2-7; the D gene is possibly TRBD1 (6 bases). CDR1 is SGHTA and CDR2 is FQGNSA in the germline V gene. V lost 1 base, J lost 2 bases, and 12 bases lay in between. The CDR3 loop spans 15 amino acids. The CDR3 sequence: CASSLGETGPYEQYF. CDR3 in DNA: TGTGCCAGCAGCTTAGGTGAGACAGGACCCTACGAGCAGTACTTC.

A few counts support this clonotype. The chain recombines TRBV12-3 or TRBV12-4 with TRBJ2-2; D uncertain. The CDR3 spans 16 residues. Trimming cost V 7 bases and J 0 bases, with 15 bases left between them. The CDR3 sequence: CASTPDPGANTGELFF. In nucleotides, the CDR3 is TGTGCCAGCACCCCGGACCCTGGCGCGAACACCGGGGAGCTGTTTTTT.

This clonotype was seen many times. The rearrangement uses TRBV6-5 and TRBJ1-1, with no clear D. V lost 2 bases and J lost 11, with 9 bases in between. The CDR3 contains 11 residues. Per the germline V gene, CDR1 is MNHEY and CDR2 is SVGAGI. CDR3 in DNA: TGTGCCAGCAGTTACCCCCCGCGGGCTTTCTTT. Residues: CASSYPPRAFF.

This clonotype has more than one count but fewer than ten. V and J are TRBV29-1 and TRBJ2-3; 8 positions agree with TRBD2. V lost 4 bases to trimming and J lost 8 bases; unmatched junction nucleotides: 14. CDR3 length: 15 amino acids. Germline CDR1 is SQVTM and CDR2 is ANQGSEA. The CDR3 DNA follows: TGCAGCGTTGGACTCCCAGCGGGGGCAGCGGGTACGCAGTATTTT. It specifies CSVGLPAGAAGTQYF.

Many counts were recorded for this clonotype. The chain employs TRBV7-8 and TRBJ2-5; 9 bases align to TRBD2. Germline CDR1 and CDR2: SGHVS and FQNEAQ. Losses at the gene ends were 3 bases for V and 5 bases for J; bases not matched to a gene: 7. The CDR3 runs 15 residues. CDR3: CASSLRLAERETQYF. The CDR3 nucleotides are TGTGCCAGCAGCTTGCGACTAGCGGAGAGGGAGACCCAGTACTTC.

This clonotype was detected many times. This chain joins TRBV12-3 or TRBV12-4 and TRBJ2-7; possible D gene TRBD2, 5 bases. The CDR3 is 13 residues long. Trimming shortened V by 2 bases and J by 6 bases, and 11 bases separated the two germline ends. The DNA of the CDR3 is TGTGCCAGCAGTTTATCCCTCCGGGGCGAGCAGTACTTC. Protein sequence: CASSLSLRGEQYF.

The J gene is TRBJ1-2, the V gene TRBV2, with 9 bases that match TRBD1. The CDR3 sequence is 13 residues long. From germline, CDR1 is SNHLY and CDR2 FYNNEI. V dropped 9 bases and J dropped 8; count of bases not matched to a gene: 10. The CDR3 nucleotides are TGTGCCAGTAGGACAGGGGAGATTGGGGGCTACACCTTC. The encoded protein is CASRTGEIGGYTF. Looking up the rest from reference TRBV2 and TRBJ1-2 gives the full variable domain: EPEVTQTPSHQVTQMGQEVILRCVPISNHLYFYWYRQILGQKVEFLVSFYNNEISEKSEIFDDQFSVERPDGSNFTLKIRSTKLEDSAMYFCASRTGEIGGYTFGSGTRLTVV.